This TCR beta chain was recorded in a study of T cells in tuberculosis. Germline V CDR1 and CDR2: SGHRS, YFSETQ. V dropped 1 base and J dropped 0 bases, with 7 bases sitting between them. This CDR3 comprises 14 residues. The repertoire was sequenced with immunoSEQ multiplex PCR; TCRdb's copy has only in-frame clones and lacks some. The data contain around 33,000 clones, 85% to 95% of them singletons. The sequence came from a donor between 10 and 35 years old with latent tuberculosis or without tuberculosis infection. Some clones in this sample may be carry-over from other donors' samples. The chain has TRBV5-1 and TRBJ1-1; D is ambiguous. Specimen: PBMCs. CDR3 sequence: CASSLIQMNTEAFF. CDR3 nucleotides: TGCGCCAGCAGCTTGATCCAGATGAACACTGAAGCTTTCTTT.